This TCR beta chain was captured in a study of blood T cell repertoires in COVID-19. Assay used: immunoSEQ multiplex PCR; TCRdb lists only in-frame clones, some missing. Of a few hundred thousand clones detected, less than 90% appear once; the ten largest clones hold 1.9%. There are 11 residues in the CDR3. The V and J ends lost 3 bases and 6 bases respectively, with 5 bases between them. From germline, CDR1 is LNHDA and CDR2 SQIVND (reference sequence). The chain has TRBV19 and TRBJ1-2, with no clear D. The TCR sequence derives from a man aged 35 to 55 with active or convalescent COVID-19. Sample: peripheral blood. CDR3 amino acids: CASSILDGYTF. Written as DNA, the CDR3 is TGTGCCAGTAGTATTCTTGATGGCTACACCTTC.